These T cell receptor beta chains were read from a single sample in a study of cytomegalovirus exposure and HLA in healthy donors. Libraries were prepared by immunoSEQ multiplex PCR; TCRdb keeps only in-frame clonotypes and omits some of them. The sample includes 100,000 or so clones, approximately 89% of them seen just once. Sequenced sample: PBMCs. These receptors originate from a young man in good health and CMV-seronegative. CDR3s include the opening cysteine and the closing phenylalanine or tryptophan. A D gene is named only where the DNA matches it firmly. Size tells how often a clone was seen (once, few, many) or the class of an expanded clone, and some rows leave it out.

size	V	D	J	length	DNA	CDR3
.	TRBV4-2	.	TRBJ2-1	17	TGTGCCAGCAGCCAGTCATTCGGGGTATGGCGGGACAATGAGCAGTTCTTC	CASSQSFGVWRDNEQFF
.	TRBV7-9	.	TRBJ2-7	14	TGTGCCAGCAGCTTAGCGGTCGAGAATCTCGAGCAGTACTTC	CASSLAVENLEQYF
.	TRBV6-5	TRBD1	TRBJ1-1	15	TGTGCCAGCAGTTACACAGGCAGGGGGCGGACTGAAGCTTTCTTT	CASSYTGRGRTEAFF
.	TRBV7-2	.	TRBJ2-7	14	TGTGCCAGCAGCTTAGCGGCGGGCTACTACGAGCAGTACTTC	CASSLAAGYYEQYF
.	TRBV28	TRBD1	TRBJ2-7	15	TGTGCCAGCAGTTCGACAGGGGGTCAGTTCTACGAGCAGTACTTC	CASSSTGGQFYEQYF
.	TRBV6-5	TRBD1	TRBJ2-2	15	TGTGCCAGCAGTTTACAGGGGTCTAACACCGGGGAGCTGTTTTTT	CASSLQGSNTGELFF
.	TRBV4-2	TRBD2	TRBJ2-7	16	TGTGCCAGCAGCCAGGCCCCAGGGAGGGACTCCTACGAGCAGTACTTC	CASSQAPGRDSYEQYF
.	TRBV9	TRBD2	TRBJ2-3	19	TGTGCCAGCAGCCGGGCCGGGACTAGCGGGGGATCAAGCACAGATACGCAGTATTTT	CASSRAGTSGGSSTDTQYF
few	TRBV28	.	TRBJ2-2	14	TGTGCCAGCAGTTTAAGGCCGGGCACCGGGGAGCTGTTTTTT	CASSLRPGTGELFF
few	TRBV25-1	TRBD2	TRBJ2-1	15	TGTGCCAGCAGTGAACCGGGACTAGCGTTTAATGAGCAGTTCTTC	CASSEPGLAFNEQFF
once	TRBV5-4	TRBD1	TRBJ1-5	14	TGTGCCAGCAGCTCGGACAGGGACAATCAGCCCCAGCATTTT	CASSSDRDNQPQHF
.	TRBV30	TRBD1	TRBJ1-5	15	TGTGCCTGGAGGGACAGGGGAGGGGAAAATCAGCCCCAGCATTTT	CAWRDRGGENQPQHF
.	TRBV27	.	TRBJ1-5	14	TGTGCCAGCAGTTTATGGGGCCAAAATCAGCCCCAGCATTTT	CASSLWGQNQPQHF
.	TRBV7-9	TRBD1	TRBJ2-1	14	TGTGCCAGCAGGCTAAAACAGGGGGCCCATGAGCAGTTCTTC	CASRLKQGAHEQFF
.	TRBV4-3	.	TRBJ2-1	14	TGCGCCAGCAGCCAAGATGAAACAGGCAATGAGCAGTTCTTC	CASSQDETGNEQFF
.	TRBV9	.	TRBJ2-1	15	TGTGCCAGCAGCGTAGAAGGGGGACCATACAATGAGCAGTTCTTC	CASSVEGGPYNEQFF
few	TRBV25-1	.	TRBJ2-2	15	TGTGCCAGCAGTGACTCCGGAGATTATGGCGGGGAGCTGTTTTTT	CASSDSGDYGGELFF